These 31 T cell receptor beta chains originate from one sample sequenced in a study of blood T cell repertoires in COVID-19. The assay was immunoSEQ multiplex PCR, and TCRdb's table has in-frame clones only and misses some. The sample shows approximately 250,000 clones, roughly nine tenths of them seen only once. The sequenced sample was peripheral blood. The receptors were gathered from a man younger than 35 with active or convalescent COVID-19.

The chain combines TRBV12-3 or TRBV12-4 with TRBJ1-1; no definite D call. The CDR3 sequence is 13 residues long. V was cut by 4 bases and J by 1 base, with 7 bases left in between. As DNA, the CDR3 is TGTGCCAGCAGTTCTCGACAGAACACTGAAGCTTTCTTT. Its protein product is CASSSRQNTEAFF.

Turning to this clone: This sample also contains other DNA sequences that code for the same CDR3. V is TRBV27 and J is TRBJ2-1; D perhaps matches TRBD2 (7 bases). The V gene's germline CDR1 is MNHEY and CDR2 SMNVEV (reference sequence). V lost 5 bases and J 9 bases, leaving 8 bases between the germline ends. CDR3 length: 11 amino acids. Written as DNA, the CDR3 is TGTGCCAGCAGTAGGGGGGGTGAGCAGTTCTTC. Protein: CASSRGGEQFF.

The rearrangement uses TRBV7-2 and TRBJ1-6; no reliable D call. CDR1 and CDR2 (germline): SGHTA, FQGNSA. This CDR3 spans 13 amino acids. Trimming cost V 8 bases and J 10 bases, with 15 bases left between them. CDR3 loop: CASRLGGDSPLHF. The DNA of the CDR3 is TGTGCCAGCCGCCTCGGCGGTGACTCACCCCTCCACTTT.

This clone was recorded a few times. DNA of the CDR3: TGTGCCAGCAGCGACGAGGGGGCTCAGCCCCAGCATTTT. This gives the protein CASSDEGAQPQHF. The rearrangement uses TRBV9 and TRBJ1-5, with 7 bases that match TRBD1. The germline CDR1 and CDR2 sequences are SGDLS and YYNGEE. Germline trimming cut 3 bases from V and 6 bases from J; bases unmatched to any gene: 3. The CDR3 runs to 13 residues. The entire variable domain, with the rest obtained from reference TRBV9 and TRBJ1-5, is as follows: DSGVTQTPKHLITATGQRVTLRCSPRSGDLSVYWYQQSLDQGLQFLIQYYNGEERAKGNILERFSAQQFPDLHSELNLSSLELGDSALYFCASSDEGAQPQHFGDGTRLSIL.

This clone has just one count. CDR3 residues: CASSFVGGPGELFF. Written as DNA, the CDR3 is TGTGCCAGCAGCTTTGTGGGGGGGCCCGGGGAGCTGTTTTTT. This chain joins TRBV11-3 and TRBJ2-2; possibly TRBD2 for D (7 bases). CDR3 length equals 14 residues. V lost 3 bases and J 6 bases, leaving 11 bases between the germline ends. Germline-derived CDR1 and CDR2 are SGHNT and YENEEA.

The chain has TRBV7-3 and TRBJ2-7; D is ambiguous. The germline CDR1 and CDR2 sequences are SGHTA and FQGTGA. CDR3 length: 13 residues. Trimming took off 2 bases at V and 5 bases at J, with 10 bases between the two ends. The CDR3 reads CASSLAPLDEQYF. The CDR3 DNA follows: TGTGCCAGCAGCTTAGCGCCTCTTGACGAGCAGTACTTC.

A few counts support this clone. J is TRBJ1-1 and V is TRBV27; 8 bases align to TRBD1. The CDR3 runs 15 residues. Germline V gene sequence: CDR1 MNHEY, CDR2 SMNVEV (reference sequence). V shed 4 bases and J 4 bases; nucleotides not matched to a gene: 8. The CDR3 sequence: CASSYSGGRSTEAFF. Here the CDR3 DNA reads TGTGCCAGCAGTTACTCAGGGGGCAGGAGCACTGAAGCTTTCTTT.

This sequence joins TRBV7-2 and TRBJ1-6, with D perhaps TRBD1 (5 bases). The germline gives CDR1 SGHTA, CDR2 FQGNSA. The CDR3 is 14 residues long. V was cut by 5 bases and J by 10 bases, with 15 bases left in between. The CDR3 DNA reads TGTGCCAGCAGCCCTAGTCTGGGGCGGTCACCCCTCCACTTT. As protein: CASSPSLGRSPLHF.

This sequence joins TRBV5-1 and TRBJ1-1; 7 nucleotides line up with TRBD1. CDR3 length: 15 residues. The trim removed 7 bases at V and 2 bases at J, leaving 11 bases unmatched. Germline V gives CDR1 SGHRS, CDR2 YFSETQ. CDR3 nucleotide sequence: TGCGCCAGCGAGCGCGGGACAGCAACTAACACTGAAGCTTTCTTT. Translated: CASERGTATNTEAFF.

The chain is built from TRBV18 and TRBJ2-1; a weak D match, TRBD1 (6 bases). The CDR3 extends over 14 amino acids. The V end lost 6 bases, the J end lost 8 bases, and 17 bases lay between the germline ends. Germline V gene lookup returns CDR1 KGHSH and CDR2 LQKENI. CDR3 sequence: CASSFSGQKDEQFF. CDR3 sequence (DNA): TGTGCCAGCTCTTTTTCGGGACAAAAGGATGAGCAGTTCTTC.

This chain connects TRBV5-1 to TRBJ2-7; D might be TRBD2 (6 bases). The V end was cut by 0 bases, the J end by 4 bases, with 11 bases between. This CDR3 contains 14 residues. Germline values: CDR1 SGHRS, CDR2 YFSETQ. CDR3 nucleotides: TGCGCCAGCAGCTTGGGCGGGGTTAGGTACGAGCAGTACTTC. Protein sequence: CASSLGGVRYEQYF.

This clone was detected only once. The rearrangement uses TRBV30 and TRBJ1-3, with D unclear. Trimming left V 2 bases short and J 8 bases short, with 13 bases between. This CDR3 comprises 13 residues. Germline V gene lookup returns CDR1 GTSNPN and CDR2 SVGIG (reference sequence). CDR3 amino acids: CAWSTGLLDTIYF. CDR3 coding DNA: TGTGCCTGGAGTACCGGGTTGTTGGACACCATATATTTT.

The chain recombines TRBV5-1 with TRBJ2-1, with D tentatively TRBD2 (6 bases). V gave up 4 bases and J gave up 6 bases, with 14 bases separating them. This CDR3 has 14 residues. The germline V gene has CDR1 SGHRS and CDR2 YFSETQ. The CDR3 reads CASSPGTLGNEQFF. CDR3 sequence (DNA): TGCGCCAGCAGCCCCGGGACTCTTGGCAATGAGCAGTTCTTC.

The V and J genes are TRBV19 and TRBJ2-7; 8 bases agree with TRBD2. The CDR3 length is 14 residues. Per germline, CDR1 LNHDA and CDR2 SQIVND (reference sequence). V was pared by 8 bases and J by 0 bases, with 6 bases of the junction left unmatched. As DNA, the CDR3 is TGTGCCAGTGGGGAGCGGGGGTCCTCCTACGAGCAGTACTTC. It encodes CASGERGSSYEQYF.

The CDR3 region is CASSLVPDRDGYEQYF. The DNA for the CDR3 is TGCGCCAGCAGCTTGGTTCCCGACAGGGACGGATACGAGCAGTACTTC. This chain links TRBV5-1 with TRBJ2-7; 7 bases agree with TRBD1. The CDR3 sequence is 16 residues long. After removal of 0 bases from V and 4 bases from J, the junction contained 10 bases not matched to a gene. The germline V gene encodes CDR1 SGHRS and CDR2 YFSETQ.

This rearrangement joins TRBV6-5 to TRBJ2-7, with 8 bases lining up with TRBD2. The CDR3 is made up of 13 amino acids. Germline CDR1 and CDR2: MNHEY and SVGAGI. The junction had 7 bases not matched to a gene; V was cut back by 2 bases and J by 10 bases. DNA of the CDR3: TGTGCCAGCAGTTACGGGTTAGCGGGGTACCAGTACTTC. Residues: CASSYGLAGYQYF.

The V call is TRBV5-8, the J call TRBJ2-7, with a weak D call TRBD1 (5 bases). Trimming stripped 4 bases from V and 4 bases from J, with 12 bases between. CDR3 size: 13 residues. Germline lookup yields CDR1 SGHTS and CDR2 YDEGEE. The DNA of the CDR3 is TGTGCCAGCAGCGATGGACAAGTTTACGAGCAGTACTTC. This encodes CASSDGQVYEQYF.

The genes are TRBV12-3 or TRBV12-4 and TRBJ2-5, with TRBD2 matching 8 bases. The CDR3 is 11 residues long. The CDR3, as DNA: TGTGCTTCCGGGGGGGGAGAGACCCAGTACTTC. Encoded protein: CASGGGETQYF.

The genes are TRBV27 and TRBJ2-3; D gene ambiguous. The germline CDR1 and CDR2 sequences are MNHEY and SMNVEV (reference sequence). The CDR3 runs 12 residues. V was pared by 7 bases and J by 0 bases, with 5 bases between. In nucleotides, the CDR3 is TGTGCCAGCAACAGAAGCACAGATACGCAGTATTTT. Its protein product is CASNRSTDTQYF.

The chain uses TRBV19 and TRBJ2-2; 10 bases are a match to TRBD1. Germline CDR1 LNHDA, CDR2 SQIVND (reference sequence). The CDR3 length is 15 residues. V lost 8 bases to trimming and J lost 7 bases; unmatched junction nucleotides: 10. The CDR3 loop is CASHPRQGASGELFF. CDR3 bases: TGTGCCAGTCACCCTCGACAGGGGGCTAGCGGGGAGCTGTTTTTT.

This clone occurred once. The chain couples TRBV4-2 to TRBJ2-7, with 8 bases matching TRBD2. The CDR3 consists of 17 residues. V gave up 0 bases and J gave up 5 bases; unmatched junction bases: 12. From germline, CDR1 is LGHNA and CDR2 YNFKEQ. CDR3 loop: CASSQEHWQSGSNEQYF. The CDR3 DNA is TGTGCCAGCAGCCAAGAGCACTGGCAGAGCGGGAGCAACGAGCAGTACTTC.

V usage is TRBV28 and J usage is TRBJ1-2; D possibly corresponds to TRBD1 (6 bases). CDR1 and CDR2 from the germline V gene are MDHEN and SYDVKM. The CDR3 contains 14 residues. With 11 bases removed from V and 2 bases from J, the gap between germline ends came to 18 bases. CDR3 amino acids: CAHSWTATNYGYTF. Here the CDR3 DNA reads TGTGCCCACTCTTGGACAGCTACGAACTATGGCTACACCTTC.

This clone appeared a single time. The rearrangement uses TRBV24-1 and TRBJ2-1; D might be TRBD2 (6 bases). Germline V gene data show CDR1 as KGHDR and CDR2 as SFDVKD. The CDR3 contains 14 residues. Trimming stripped 9 bases from V and 8 bases from J, with 19 bases between. The CDR3 DNA reads TGTGCCACCCATCGGGGGTACCACATCCATGAGCAGTTCTTC. Protein: CATHRGYHIHEQFF.

V gene TRBV5-4 combines with J gene TRBJ2-5, with TRBD2 matching 7 bases. Per germline, CDR1 SGHNT and CDR2 YYREEE (reference sequence). The CDR3 covers 15 residues. The ends lost 1 base at V and 1 base at J; junction bases unmatched: 4. The CDR3 spells CASSLTSEPQETQYF. The CDR3 coding sequence is TGTGCCAGCAGCTTGACTAGCGAACCCCAAGAGACCCAGTACTTC.

The chain recombines TRBV18 with TRBJ1-4, with TRBD1 identical over 10 bases. This CDR3 is built from 15 residues. With 3 bases clipped from V and 9 bases from J, the junction kept 7 bases outside the gene matches. The V gene's germline CDR1 is KGHSH and CDR2 LQKENI. Here the CDR3 reads CASSPDRGNGQKLFF. The CDR3 bases are TGTGCCAGCTCACCGGACAGGGGGAATGGGCAAAAACTGTTTTTT.

This rearrangement joins TRBV10-1 to TRBJ1-4, with 9 bases identical to TRBD1. The CDR3 length is 16 residues. Trimming cost V 9 bases and J 0 bases; bases outside gene matches: 8. Germline loops: CDR1 WNHNN, CDR2 SYGVQD (reference sequence). In DNA form, the CDR3 reads TGCGCCAGGGGGGTGACAGGGGGATCAACTAATGAAAAACTGTTTTTT. The encoded protein is CARGVTGGSTNEKLFF.

This chain connects TRBV30 to TRBJ1-2; D possibly corresponds to TRBD1 (5 bases). The CDR3 totals 13 residues. Germline V gene sequence: CDR1 GTSNPN, CDR2 SVGIG (reference sequence). With 4 bases removed from V and 5 bases from J, the gap between germline ends came to 14 bases. The CDR3 nucleotides read TGTGCCTGGAAGTGGAAGGGGTGGTATGGCTACACCTTC. Amino acid sequence: CAWKWKGWYGYTF.

The chain is built from TRBV5-4 and TRBJ2-1; D might be TRBD2 (5 bases). The length of the CDR3 is 15 residues. Per germline, CDR1 SGHNT and CDR2 YYREEE (reference sequence). Trimming removed 0 bases from V and 3 bases from J, with 10 bases in between. CDR3 protein: CASSLVAGNYNEQFF. CDR3 coding DNA: TGTGCCAGCAGCTTGGTGGCGGGCAACTACAATGAGCAGTTCTTC. The full variable domain, with the rest looked up from reference TRBV5-4 and TRBJ2-1, is ETGVTQSPTHLIKTRGQQVTLRCSSQSGHNTVSWYQQALGQGPQFIFQYYREEENGRGNFPPRFSGLQFPNYSSELNVNALELDDSALYLCASSLVAGNYNEQFFGPGTRLTVL.

The chain employs TRBV5-6 and TRBJ2-5, with D possibly matching TRBD1 (5 bases). V lost 4 bases, J lost 2 bases, and 12 bases lay in between. Looked up from germline, CDR1 is SGHDT and CDR2 is YYEEEE. The CDR3 runs 14 residues. The CDR3 here is CASSVPQGQETQYF. The CDR3 coding sequence is TGTGCCAGCAGCGTACCTCAGGGACAAGAGACCCAGTACTTC.

V is TRBV5-4 and J is TRBJ2-1, with a tentative D call TRBD1 (7 bases). V shed 4 bases and J shed 5 bases, with 16 bases lying between them. Germline lookup yields CDR1 SGHNT and CDR2 YYREEE (reference sequence). There are 15 residues in the CDR3. The CDR3 DNA reads as TGTGCCAGCAGCCCAGGGGGGCTAACGCACAATGAGCAGTTCTTC. Translation gives CASSPGGLTHNEQFF.

The chain carries TRBV15 and TRBJ2-7; weak D call: TRBD2 (5 bases). This CDR3 is 15 amino acids long. The germline CDR1 and CDR2 sequences are LNHNV and YYDKDF (reference sequence). Deletions cut 0 bases from V and 5 bases from J, with 14 bases between. The CDR3: CATSRDVGGGHEQYF. Written as DNA, the CDR3 is TGTGCCACCAGCAGAGATGTAGGCGGAGGCCACGAGCAGTACTTC. The full variable domain, rest sourced from reference TRBV15 and TRBJ2-7, is DAMVIQNPRYQVTQFGKPVTLSCSQTLNHNVMYWYQQKSSQAPKLLFHYYDKDFNNEADTPDNFQSRRPNTSFCFLDIRSPGLGDTAMYLCATSRDVGGGHEQYFGPGTRLTVT.